Described below is a single T cell receptor beta chain sequence and its context. The sample is drawn from a study of T cell repertoires in cytomegalovirus infection. TCRdb used MiXCR to reprocess the reads, holding one entry per CDR3 protein. This sample has under 800,000 distinct CDR3 sequences, with around 24% found just once. Trimming left V 10 bases short and J 4 bases short, with 12 bases between. CDR3 length: 12 amino acids. The V gene's germline CDR1 is WSHSY and CDR2 SAAADI. Sequences were obtained from CD8+ T cells from PBMCs. The chain has TRBV10-2 and TRBJ2-3; TRBD1 is a possible D gene (6 bases). The TCR originated in a human donor in good health (CMV status not recorded). Some clones in this sample may be carry-over from other donors' samples. CDR3 sequence: CATGPGADTQYF. For the CDR3, the DNA is TGCGCCACCGGACCAGGGGCAGATACGCAGTATTTT.